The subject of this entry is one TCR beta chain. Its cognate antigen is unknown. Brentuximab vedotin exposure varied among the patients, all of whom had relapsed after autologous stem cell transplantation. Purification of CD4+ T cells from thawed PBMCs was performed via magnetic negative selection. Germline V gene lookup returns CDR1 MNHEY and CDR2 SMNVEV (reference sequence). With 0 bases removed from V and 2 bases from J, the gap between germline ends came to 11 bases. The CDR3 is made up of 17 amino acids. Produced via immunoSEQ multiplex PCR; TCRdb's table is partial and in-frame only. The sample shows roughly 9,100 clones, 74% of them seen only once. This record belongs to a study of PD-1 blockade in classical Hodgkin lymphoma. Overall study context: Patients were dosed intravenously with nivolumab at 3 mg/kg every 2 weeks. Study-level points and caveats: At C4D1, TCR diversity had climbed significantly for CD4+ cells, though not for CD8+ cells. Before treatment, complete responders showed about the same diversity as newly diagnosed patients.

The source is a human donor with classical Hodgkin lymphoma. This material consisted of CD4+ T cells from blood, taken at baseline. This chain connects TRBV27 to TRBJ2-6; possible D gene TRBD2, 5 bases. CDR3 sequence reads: CASSLSAVGAGANVLTF. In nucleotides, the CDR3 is TGTGCCAGCAGTTTATCGGCTGTCGGGGCTGGGGCCAACGTCCTGACTTTC.